This entry is about one T cell receptor (beta chain). Its antigen remains unidentified. This CDR3 is also generated by other DNA sequences in the sample. These data originate in a study of cytomegalovirus exposure and HLA in healthy donors. Study observations and caveats: What a later analysis reportedly showed was that an Asian-associated ancestry cluster had fewer N-insertions than the approximately 700-donor mean. Indistinguishable V segments such as TRBV6-2 and TRBV6-3 were excluded.

Primers included in the PCR were 60 Vbeta and 13 Jbeta primers. Repertoires were generated with immunoSEQ multiplex PCR, while TCRdb's copy carries only in-frame clones and drops some. The sample has nearly 110,000 clones; about 84% are singletons. The V gene's germline CDR1 is SQVTM and CDR2 ANQGSEA. Trimming took 6 bases from V and 1 from J; bases not matched to a gene: 0. The CDR3 covers 12 residues. Sequenced sample: PBMCs. The receptor was isolated from a man younger than 40 in good health and CMV-seronegative. The chain carries TRBV29-1 and TRBJ2-7, with 10 bases that match TRBD1. CDR3 amino acids: CSVGQGSYEQYF. Here the CDR3 DNA reads TGCAGCGTGGGACAGGGGTCCTACGAGCAGTACTTC.